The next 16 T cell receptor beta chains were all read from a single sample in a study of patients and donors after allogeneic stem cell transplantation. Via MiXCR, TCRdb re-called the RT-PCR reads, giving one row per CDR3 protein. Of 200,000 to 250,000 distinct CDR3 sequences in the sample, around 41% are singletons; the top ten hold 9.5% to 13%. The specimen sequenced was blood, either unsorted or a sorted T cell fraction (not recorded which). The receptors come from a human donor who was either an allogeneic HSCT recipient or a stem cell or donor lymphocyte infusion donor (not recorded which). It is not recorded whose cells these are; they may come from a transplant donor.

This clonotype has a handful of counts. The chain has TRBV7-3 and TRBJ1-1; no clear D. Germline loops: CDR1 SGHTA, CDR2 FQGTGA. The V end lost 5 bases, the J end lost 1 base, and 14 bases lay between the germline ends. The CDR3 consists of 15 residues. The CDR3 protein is CASSTQAGKNTEAFF. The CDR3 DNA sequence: TGTGCCAGCAGCACGCAGGCCGGAAAGAACACTGAAGCTTTCTTT.

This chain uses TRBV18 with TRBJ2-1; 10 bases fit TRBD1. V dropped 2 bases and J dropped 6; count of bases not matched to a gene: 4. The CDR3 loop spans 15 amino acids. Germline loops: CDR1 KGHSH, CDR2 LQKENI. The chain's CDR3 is CASSPIGTGANEQFF. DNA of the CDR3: TGTGCCAGCTCACCAATAGGGACAGGGGCCAATGAGCAGTTCTTC.

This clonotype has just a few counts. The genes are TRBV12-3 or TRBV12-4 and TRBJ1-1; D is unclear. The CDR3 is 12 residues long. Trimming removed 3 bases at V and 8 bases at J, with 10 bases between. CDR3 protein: CASSLARAEAFF. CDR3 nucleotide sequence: TGTGCCAGCAGTTTGGCGAGGGCCGAAGCTTTCTTT.

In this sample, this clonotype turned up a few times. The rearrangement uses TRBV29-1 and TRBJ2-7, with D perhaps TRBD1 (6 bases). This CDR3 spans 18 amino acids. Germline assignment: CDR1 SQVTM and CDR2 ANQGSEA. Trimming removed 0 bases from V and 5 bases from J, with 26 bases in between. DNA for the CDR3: TGCAGCGTTGAAGATTTGGGGGCGGACCCTCCCATAGGGAACGAGCAGTACTTC. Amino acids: CSVEDLGADPPIGNEQYF.

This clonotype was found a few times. As DNA, the CDR3 is TGTGCCAGCAGCTTATATTTTCGGACTGGGAGCACAGATACGCAGTATTTT. It translates to CASSLYFRTGSTDTQYF. The gene calls are TRBV7-9 and TRBJ2-3; TRBD2 is a possible D gene (5 bases). The CDR3 is 17 amino acids. V was pared by 2 bases and J by 0 bases, with 15 bases between. CDR1 and CDR2 (germline): SEHNR, FQNEAQ (reference sequence). The full variable domain, completed using reference TRBV7-9 and TRBJ2-3, is DTGVSQNPRHKITKRGQNVTFRCDPISEHNRLYWYRQTLGQGPEFLTYFQNEAQLEKSRLLSDRFSAERPKGSFSTLEIQRTEQGDSAMYLCASSLYFRTGSTDTQYFGPGTRLTVL.

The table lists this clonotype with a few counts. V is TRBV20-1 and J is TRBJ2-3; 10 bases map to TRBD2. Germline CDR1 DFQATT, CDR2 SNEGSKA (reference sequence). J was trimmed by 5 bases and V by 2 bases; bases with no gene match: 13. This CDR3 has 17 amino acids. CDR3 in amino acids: CSARPLGLATLGDTQYF. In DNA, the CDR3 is TGCAGTGCTAGACCTCTGGGACTAGCGACCCTGGGAGATACGCAGTATTTT.

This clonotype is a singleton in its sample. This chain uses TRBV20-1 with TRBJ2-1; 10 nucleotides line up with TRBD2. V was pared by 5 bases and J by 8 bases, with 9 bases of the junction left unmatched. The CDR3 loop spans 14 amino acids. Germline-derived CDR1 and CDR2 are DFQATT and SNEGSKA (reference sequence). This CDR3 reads CSAGSGGLRDEQFF. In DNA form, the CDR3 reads TGCAGTGCTGGTAGCGGGGGGCTCAGGGATGAGCAGTTCTTC.

The CDR3 spells CASSPPLRNTEAFF. CDR3 nucleotide sequence: TGCGCCAGCAGCCCCCCTCTTAGAAACACTGAAGCTTTCTTT. The rearrangement links TRBV10-1 to TRBJ1-1; D is ambiguous. The CDR3 runs to 14 residues. CDR1 WNHNN and CDR2 SYGVQD come from the germline V gene (reference sequence). Trimming pared 6 bases from V and 2 bases from J, leaving 13 bases between.

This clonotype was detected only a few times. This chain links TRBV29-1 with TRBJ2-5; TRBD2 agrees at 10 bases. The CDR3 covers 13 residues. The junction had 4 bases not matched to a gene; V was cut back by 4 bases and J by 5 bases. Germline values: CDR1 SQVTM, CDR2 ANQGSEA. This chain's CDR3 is CSVVAGLAETQYF. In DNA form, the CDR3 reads TGCAGCGTTGTAGCGGGACTAGCGGAGACCCAGTACTTC.

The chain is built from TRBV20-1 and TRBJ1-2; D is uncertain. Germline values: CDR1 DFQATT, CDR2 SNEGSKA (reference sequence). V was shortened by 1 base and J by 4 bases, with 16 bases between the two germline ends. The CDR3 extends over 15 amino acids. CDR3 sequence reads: CSARGSHWAGYGYTF. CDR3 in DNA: TGCAGTGCTAGAGGATCGCACTGGGCAGGCTATGGCTACACCTTC.

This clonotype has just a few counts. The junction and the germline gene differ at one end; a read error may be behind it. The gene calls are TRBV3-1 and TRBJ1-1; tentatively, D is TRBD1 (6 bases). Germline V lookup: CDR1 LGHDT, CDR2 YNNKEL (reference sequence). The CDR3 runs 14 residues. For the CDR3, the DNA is TGTGCCAGCAGCCAAAGGGGGGGAAACACTGAAGCCTTCTTT. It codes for CASSQRGGNTEAFF.

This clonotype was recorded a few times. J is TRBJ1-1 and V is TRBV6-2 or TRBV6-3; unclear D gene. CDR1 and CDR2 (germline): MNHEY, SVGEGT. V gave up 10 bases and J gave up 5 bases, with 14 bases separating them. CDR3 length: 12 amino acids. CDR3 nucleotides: TGTGCCACCGGGCGTTCGGGAACTGAAGCTTTCTTT. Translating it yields CATGRSGTEAFF.

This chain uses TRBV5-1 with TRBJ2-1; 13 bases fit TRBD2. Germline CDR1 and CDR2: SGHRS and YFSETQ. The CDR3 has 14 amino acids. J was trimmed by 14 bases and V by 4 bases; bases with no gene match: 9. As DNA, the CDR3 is TGCGCCAGCAGCGTGACTAGCGGGGGGCTCGAGGAGTTCTTC. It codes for CASSVTSGGLEEFF.

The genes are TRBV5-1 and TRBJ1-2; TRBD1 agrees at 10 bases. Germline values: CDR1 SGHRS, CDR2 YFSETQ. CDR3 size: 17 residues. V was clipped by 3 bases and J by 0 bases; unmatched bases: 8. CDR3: CASSSRTGGITNYGYTF. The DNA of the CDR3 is TGCGCCAGCAGCTCGCGGACAGGGGGTATCACTAACTATGGCTACACCTTC.

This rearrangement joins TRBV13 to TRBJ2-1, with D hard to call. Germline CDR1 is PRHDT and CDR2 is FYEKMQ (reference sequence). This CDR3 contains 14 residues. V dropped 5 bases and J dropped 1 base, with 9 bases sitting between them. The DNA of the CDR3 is TGTGCCAGCAGCCCGTTTCGATCCTACAATGAGCAGTTCTTC. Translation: CASSPFRSYNEQFF.

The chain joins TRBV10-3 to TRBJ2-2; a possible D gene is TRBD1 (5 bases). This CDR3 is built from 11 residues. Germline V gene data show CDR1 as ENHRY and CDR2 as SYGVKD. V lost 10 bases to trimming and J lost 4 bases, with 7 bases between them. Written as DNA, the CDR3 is TGTGCCACAGGGATCACCGGGGAGCTGTTTTTT. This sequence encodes CATGITGELFF.